This TCR beta chain comes out of a study of CD4+ T cells in melanoma. General observations from the study: CD8+ T cell, macrophage and B cell function reportedly correlated with neoantigen-specific CD4+ T cells.

TCRdb's copy holds only in-frame clones and misses some; the assay was immunoSEQ multiplex PCR. This table holds tens of thousands of clones, more than 60% found once. This clone showed up many times. Its target is not known. Germline-derived CDR1 and CDR2 are SGHNT and YENEEA. CDR3 length: 15 residues. Trimming removed 3 bases at V and 2 bases at J, with 14 bases between. The V and J genes are TRBV11-3 and TRBJ2-7; D is uncertain. Sequencing was carried out using tumor tissue. This receptor was obtained from a human donor with melanoma. The CDR3: CASSFRGGPTYEQYF. Written as DNA, the CDR3 is TGTGCCAGCAGCTTTCGTGGCGGCCCTACCTACGAGCAGTACTTC.